This TCR beta chain was observed in a study of Tregs in tolerant kidney transplant recipients. Germline lookup yields CDR1 SGHDN and CDR2 FVKESK. The J segment lost 3 bases and the V segment lost 6 bases, leaving 4 bases of the junction unmatched. The CDR3 extends over 15 amino acids. Related graft donors supplied nonmyeloablative bone marrow transplants, and mixed chimerism was transient. The method was immunoSEQ multiplex PCR; TCRdb's version includes in-frame clones alone and lacks a portion of them. The sample lists about 50,000 clones; approximately 89% were seen once. The rearrangement uses TRBV14 and TRBJ2-1, with 11 nucleotides matching TRBD2. The sequence derives from a human patient who received a combined kidney and bone marrow transplant. The graft donor may have given rise to some T cells. Specimen: CD8+ T cells from blood (PBMCs), collected 12 months after the transplant. CDR3 nucleotides: TGTGCCAGCAGTCTTAGCGGGGGGGACTACAATGAGCAGTTCTTC. It yields the protein CASSLSGGDYNEQFF.